This T cell receptor beta chain stems from a study of OX40 agonist ivuxolimab in advanced cancers. Study results and limitations: Which antigen the expanded peripheral T cells recognized is unknown. On average, CD8+ T cells had more expanded clones than CD4+.

Trimming stripped 7 bases from V and 0 bases from J, with 15 bases between. CDR3 length equals 15 residues. CDR1 is MNHNS and CDR2 is SASEGT in the germline V gene. Concerning this clone: Its antigen is currently unknown.

Libraries were prepared by immunoSEQ multiplex PCR; TCRdb keeps only in-frame clonotypes and omits some of them. The sample holds about 50,000 clones, roughly four fifths seen once. Prior autoimmune disease or systemic immunosuppression barred patients. The V call is TRBV6-1, the J call TRBJ1-1; the D is unclear. The sequenced sample was CD4+ or CD8+ T cells sorted from blood, obtained in a trial of the OX40 agonist ivuxolimab. The receptor comes from an adult with an advanced solid tumor such as melanoma, head and neck, liver or kidney cancer. The CDR3 nucleotides read TGTGCCAGCAAATCCACCCCGGGGATGAACACTGAAGCTTTCTTT. This encodes CASKSTPGMNTEAFF.